This T cell receptor (beta chain) was captured by sequencing in a study of regulatory T cells in long-lasting Graves disease. Time point given: newly diagnosed GD, antithyroid drugs for less than 3 months. RNA extracted from PBMCs served as the sequencing template. This CDR3 has 16 amino acids. CDR1 and CDR2 from the germline V gene are LGHNA and YNFKEQ. V shed 2 bases and J 0 bases; nucleotides not matched to a gene: 5. iRepertoire HTBI primers and Arm-PCR of CDR3 regions built TCR beta libraries. MiXCR was run by TCRdb on the multiplex PCR reads, yielding one entry per CDR3 protein. The sample holds 400,000 to 500,000 distinct CDR3 sequences, more than 13% seen once. This clonotype showed up many times. Separately, the same data were catalogued under a study of T cells in Graves' hyperthyroidism and ophthalmopathy. That work contributes: It was a median around seven months before onset that the model predicted ophthalmopathy.

The V and J genes are TRBV4-2 and TRBJ2-7; 9 nucleotides align to TRBD2. The TCR was taken from a woman aged 30 to 39 with Graves disease. Sequenced here: peripheral blood mononuclear cells (PBMCs), sampled at new diagnosis, from a patient treated with antithyroid drugs. Here the CDR3 DNA reads TGTGCCAGCAGCCAAAGTAGCGGGAGAGTCTCCTACGAGCAGTACTTC. It yields the protein CASSQSSGRVSYEQYF.